This T cell receptor beta chain was sequenced in a study of blood T cell repertoires in COVID-19 (dated by TCRdb to the early 2020s). As for the study more broadly: Collaborator samples came from the United States, Italy and Spain and covered acute and convalescent phases of COVID-19. The material from the prospective study consisted of cDNA or gDNA derived from T cells, B-cell-depleted T cells, or PBMCs. Subjects who had been exposed to COVID-19, were actively infected with it, or had recovered from it provided the deeply sampled blood TCRbeta repertoires that made up the dataset. HLA class I and class II types, where available, came from metadata supplied by the sample provider rather than from assay-based typing. A freely available public database, intended as a resource for researchers studying the immune response to SARS-CoV-2, is where the repertoires were released. Sample metadata almost always included a de-identified subject ID, COVID-19 status, age in years and sex. Samples came from the ongoing ImmuneRACE study (first 160 participants) plus 1,254 subjects from 6 global collaborators.

From the germline V gene, CDR1 is SGHAT and CDR2 is FQNNGV. The CDR3 contains 14 residues, cysteine and phenylalanine counted. Only the CDR3 DNA stays, 42 bases, in frame from base 1. Trimming takes 1 base from V and 4 bases from J, and the germline ends sit 10 bases apart. TCRbeta CDR3 regions were amplified from genomic DNA using the immunoSEQ Assay, a bias-controlled multiplex PCR. Per the source publication's procedure: Within the assay, amplification of reference gene primers was used to estimate how many nucleated cells each sample contained. To quantify the absolute abundance of each unique TCRbeta CDR3 rearrangement, sequence reads were collapsed and filtered. Productive Simpson clonality was computed per sample as the square root of Simpson's diversity index over productive rearrangements. The clones in this table, taken by TCRdb from immuneACCESS, are in-frame only. Not every clone is retained; where verified, under half of the shortfall comes from an unresolved V gene, and the cause of the rest is unknown. The DNA was the basis for D and trimming; V, J and clone size are from that table. The sample table contains approximately 210,000 clones; only one count was recorded for more than 75% of them. The ten biggest clones cover roughly a sixth of the sample.

The full study reports these points: Clinical and demographic metadata were provided uncurated, with the amount varying by source and participant.

Enrolling through a virtual design, the prospective study's participants ranged in age from about 18 to 89 years and lived across some 22 United States geographic areas. In the prospective study, cohorts were assigned on the basis of participant-reported clinical history obtained from a screening survey and a study questionnaire. In the prospective study, mobile phlebotomists collected whole blood, serum and a nasopharyngeal or oropharyngeal swab from each participant. Additional blood draws and questionnaires over an approximately two-month period could optionally be provided by prospective study participants. Before DNA extraction, blood samples from the prospective study were shipped at room temperature or frozen. Points on this clone: What antigen it recognizes has not been identified. No per-base quality is available; no much larger clone lies one base away. Additional DNA sequences in this sample encode the identical CDR3.

The clonotype originates from a woman aged 50 to 65 with acute COVID-19. The V and J genes are TRBV11-2 and TRBJ1-1; the D gene is not confidently resolved. The material sequenced was PBMCs or T cells enriched from blood (not recorded which). The CDR3 reads CASSLVLAGTEAFF. The DNA is TGTGCCAGCAGCTTAGTTTTAGCCGGCACTGAAGCTTTCTTT.